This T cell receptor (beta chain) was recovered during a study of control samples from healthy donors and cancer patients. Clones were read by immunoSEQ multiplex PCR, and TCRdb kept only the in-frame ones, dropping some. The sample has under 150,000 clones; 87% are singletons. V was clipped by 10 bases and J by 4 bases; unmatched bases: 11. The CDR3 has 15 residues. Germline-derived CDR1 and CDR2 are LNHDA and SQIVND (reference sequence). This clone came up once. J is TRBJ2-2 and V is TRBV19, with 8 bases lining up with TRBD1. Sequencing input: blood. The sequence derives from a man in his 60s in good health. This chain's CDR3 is CATHVMTGATGELFF. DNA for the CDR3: TGTGCCACCCATGTGATGACAGGGGCCACCGGGGAGCTGTTTTTT.